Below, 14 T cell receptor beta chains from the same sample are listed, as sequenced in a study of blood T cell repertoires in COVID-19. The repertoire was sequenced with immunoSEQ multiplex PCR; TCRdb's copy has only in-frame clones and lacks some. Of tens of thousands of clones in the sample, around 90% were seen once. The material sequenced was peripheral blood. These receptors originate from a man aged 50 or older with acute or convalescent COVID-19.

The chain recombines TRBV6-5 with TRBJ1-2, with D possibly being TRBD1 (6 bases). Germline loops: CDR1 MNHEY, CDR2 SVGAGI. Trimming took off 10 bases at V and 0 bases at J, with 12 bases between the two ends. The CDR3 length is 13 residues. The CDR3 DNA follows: TGTGCCACACAGGGCTTTTCTAACTATGGCTACACCTTC. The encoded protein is CATQGFSNYGYTF.

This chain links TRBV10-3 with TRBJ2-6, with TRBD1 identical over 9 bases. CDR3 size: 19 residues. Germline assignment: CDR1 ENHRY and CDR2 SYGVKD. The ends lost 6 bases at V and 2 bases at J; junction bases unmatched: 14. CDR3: CAIRTLTGGAGTGANVLTF. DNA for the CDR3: TGTGCCATCAGAACACTAACAGGGGGCGCGGGTACTGGGGCCAACGTCCTGACTTTC.

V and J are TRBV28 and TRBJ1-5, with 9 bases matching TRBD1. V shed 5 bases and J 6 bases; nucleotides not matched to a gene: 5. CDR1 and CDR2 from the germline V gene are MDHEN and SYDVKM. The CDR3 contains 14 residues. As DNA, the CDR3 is TGTGCCAGCAGTCCCGGGACAGGGATTCAGCCCCAGCATTTT. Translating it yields CASSPGTGIQPQHF.

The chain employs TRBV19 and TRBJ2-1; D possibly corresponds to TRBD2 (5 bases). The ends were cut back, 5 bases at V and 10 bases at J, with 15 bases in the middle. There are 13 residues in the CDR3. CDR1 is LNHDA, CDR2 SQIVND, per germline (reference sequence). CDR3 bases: TGTGCCAGTAGTGGCCTAGCTCAAGAGGAGCAGTTCTTC. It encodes CASSGLAQEEQFF. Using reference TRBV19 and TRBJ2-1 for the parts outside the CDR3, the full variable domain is DGGITQSPKYLFRKEGQNVTLSCEQNLNHDAMYWYRQDPGQGLRLIYYSQIVNDFQKGDIAEGYSVSREKKESFPLTVTSAQKNPTAFYLCASSGLAQEEQFFGPGTRLTVL.

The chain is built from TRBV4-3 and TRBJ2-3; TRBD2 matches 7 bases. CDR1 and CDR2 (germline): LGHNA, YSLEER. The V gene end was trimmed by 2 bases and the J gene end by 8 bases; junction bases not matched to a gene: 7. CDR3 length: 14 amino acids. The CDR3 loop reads CASSQNTGRTTQYF. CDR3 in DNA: TGCGCCAGCAGCCAAAATACCGGGAGGACTACGCAGTATTTT.

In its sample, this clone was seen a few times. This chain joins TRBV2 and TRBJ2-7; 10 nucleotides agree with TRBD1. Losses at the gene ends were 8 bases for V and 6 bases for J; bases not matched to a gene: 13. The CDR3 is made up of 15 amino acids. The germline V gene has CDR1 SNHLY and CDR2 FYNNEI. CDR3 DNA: TGTGCCAGCGGCTCGACCGGGACAGGGGATGGCGAGCAGTACTTC. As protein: CASGSTGTGDGEQYF.

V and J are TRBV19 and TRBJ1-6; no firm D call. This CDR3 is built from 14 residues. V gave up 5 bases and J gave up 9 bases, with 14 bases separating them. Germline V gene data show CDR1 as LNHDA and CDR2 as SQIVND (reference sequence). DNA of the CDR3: TGTGCCAGTAGTCGGACGGCTCGGGGTTCACCCCTCCACTTT. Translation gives CASSRTARGSPLHF.

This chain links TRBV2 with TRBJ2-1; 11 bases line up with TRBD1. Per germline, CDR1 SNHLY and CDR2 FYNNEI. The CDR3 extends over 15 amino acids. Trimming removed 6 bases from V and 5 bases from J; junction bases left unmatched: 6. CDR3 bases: TGTGCCAGCAGGACCGGACAGGGGGCAAACAATGAGCAGTTCTTC. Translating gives CASRTGQGANNEQFF.

The CDR3 sequence: CASLLPSGANVLTF. CDR3 in DNA: TGTGCCAGCTTGCTACCCTCTGGGGCCAACGTCCTGACTTTC. This chain uses TRBV18 with TRBJ2-6, with D unresolved. In germline, CDR1 is KGHSH, CDR2 LQKENI. The V and J ends lost 7 bases and 0 bases respectively, with 7 bases between them. The CDR3 is 14 residues long. The complete variable domain, with remaining parts taken from reference TRBV18 and TRBJ2-6, reads NAGVMQNPRHLVRRRGQEARLRCSPMKGHSHVYWYRQLPEEGLKFMVYLQKENIIDESGMPKERFSAEFPKEGPSILRIQQVVRGDSAAYFCASLLPSGANVLTFGAGSRLTVL.

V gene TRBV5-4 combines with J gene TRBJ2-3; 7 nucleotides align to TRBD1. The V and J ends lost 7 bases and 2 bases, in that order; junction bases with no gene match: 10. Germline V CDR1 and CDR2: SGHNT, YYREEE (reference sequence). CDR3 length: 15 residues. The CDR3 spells CASDKGDSFTDTQYF. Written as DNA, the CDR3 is TGTGCCAGCGACAAGGGGGACAGCTTCACAGATACGCAGTATTTT.

Here the CDR3 reads CATSDFQGREGTGELFF. Here the CDR3 DNA reads TGTGCCACCAGTGATTTCCAAGGCAGGGAGGGCACCGGGGAGCTGTTTTTT. The chain couples TRBV24-1 to TRBJ2-2; 7 nucleotides line up with TRBD2. The CDR3 is 17 residues long. The V gene's germline CDR1 is KGHDR and CDR2 SFDVKD. J gave up 4 bases and V 1 base, and 8 bases lay outside the gene matches.

This chain's CDR3 is CASSMYDLAGSETQYF. CDR3 nucleotides: TGTGCCAGTAGTATGTACGATTTAGCGGGATCAGAGACCCAGTACTTC. The genes are TRBV19 and TRBJ2-5; 8 bases are a match to TRBD2. After removal of 3 bases from V and 4 bases from J, the junction contained 10 bases not matched to a gene. Germline-derived CDR1 and CDR2 are LNHDA and SQIVND (reference sequence). The CDR3 length is 16 residues.

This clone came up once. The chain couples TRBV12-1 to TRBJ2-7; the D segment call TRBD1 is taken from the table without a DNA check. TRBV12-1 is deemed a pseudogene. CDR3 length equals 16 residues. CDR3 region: CASKIPGQTTAYEQYF. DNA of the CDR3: TGTGCCAGCAAAATCCCGGGACAGACTACAGCCTACGAGCAGTACTTC.

The CDR3 protein is CASSFTGGKNYGYTF. The CDR3 DNA is TGTGCCAGCAGCTTTACAGGGGGGAAGAACTATGGCTACACCTTC. This chain links TRBV7-9 with TRBJ1-2; 8 bases match TRBD1. The CDR3 runs 15 residues. Unmatched junction bases numbered 5, after V lost 3 bases and J lost 2 bases. Germline CDR1 SEHNR, CDR2 FQNEAQ (reference sequence).